These T cell receptor beta chains were read from a single sample in a study of control samples from healthy donors and cancer patients. TCRdb's copy holds only in-frame clones and misses some; the assay was immunoSEQ multiplex PCR. The clone table shows 150,000 to 200,000 clones, with the ten largest holding 2.2%. What was sequenced was blood. The receptors derive from a woman in her twenties or thirties in good health. CDR3s include the opening cysteine and the closing phenylalanine or tryptophan. D genes are given only for firm matches.

D gene,V gene,J gene,CDR3 DNA,CDR3 protein
TRBD2,TRBV12-3/TRBV12-4,TRBJ2-3,TGTGCCAGCAGTTTAACGATTAGCGGGGCCAGGTATTTT,CASSLTISGARYF
TRBD1,TRBV7-9,TRBJ1-3,TGTGCCAGCAGTCCACTTATAATTTACGGGACAGGCGGAAACACCATATATTTT,CASSPLIIYGTGGNTIYF
TRBD2,TRBV10-2,TRBJ2-7,TGCGCCAGCAGTGAGGGGACTAGCGGGACATCCTCCTACGAGCAGTACTTC,CASSEGTSGTSSYEQYF
TRBD1,TRBV4-2,TRBJ1-4,TGTGCCAGCAGCCAAGACCGACAGGGCGCCCTTTTT,CASSQDRQGALF
-,TRBV7-9,TRBJ1-5,TGTGCCAGCAGCCCCCAGTTAGGCAATCAGCCCCAGCATTTT,CASSPQLGNQPQHF
TRBD2,TRBV27,TRBJ2-4,TGTGCCAGCAGTGCCACCTTCGGGGGGGGAAACATTCAGTACTTC,CASSATFGGGNIQYF
TRBD1,TRBV6-5,TRBJ2-3,TGTGCCAGCAGTCGGGACAGTACAGATACGCAGTATTTT,CASSRDSTDTQYF
-,TRBV7-3,TRBJ2-2,TGTGCCAGCAGCCCCCTCATACAGGCAGGTTACACCGGGGAGCTGTTTTTT,CASSPLIQAGYTGELFF
-,TRBV3-1/TRBV3-2,TRBJ1-6,TGTGCCAGCAGCCAAGCCGGCCAAGGGTTTACACCCCTCCACTTT,CASSQAGQGFTPLHF
-,TRBV28,TRBJ2-1,TGTGCCAGCAGAGGGGGGGGCGTCTTCTATGAGCAGTTCTTC,CASRGGGVFYEQFF